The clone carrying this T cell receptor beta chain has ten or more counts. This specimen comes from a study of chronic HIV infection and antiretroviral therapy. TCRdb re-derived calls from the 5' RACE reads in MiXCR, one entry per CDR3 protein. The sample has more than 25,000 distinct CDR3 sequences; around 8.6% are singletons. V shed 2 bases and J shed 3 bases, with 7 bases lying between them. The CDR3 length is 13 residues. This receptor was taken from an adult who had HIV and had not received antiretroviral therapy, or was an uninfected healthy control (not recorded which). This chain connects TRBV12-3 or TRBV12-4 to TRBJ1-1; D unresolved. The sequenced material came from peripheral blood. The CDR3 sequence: CASSLRPDTEAFF. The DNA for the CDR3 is TGTGCCAGCAGTTTAAGGCCGGACACTGAAGCTTTCTTT.